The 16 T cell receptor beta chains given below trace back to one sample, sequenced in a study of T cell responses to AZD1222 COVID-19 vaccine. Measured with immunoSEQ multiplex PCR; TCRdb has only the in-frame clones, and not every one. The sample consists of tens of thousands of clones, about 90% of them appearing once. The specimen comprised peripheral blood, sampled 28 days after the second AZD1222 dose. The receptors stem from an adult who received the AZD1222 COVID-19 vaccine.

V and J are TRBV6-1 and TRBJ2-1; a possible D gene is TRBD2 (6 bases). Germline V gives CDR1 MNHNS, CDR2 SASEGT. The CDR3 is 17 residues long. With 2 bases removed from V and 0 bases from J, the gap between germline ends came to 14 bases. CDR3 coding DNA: TGTGCCAGCAGTGAATTCGGAGGGCCCAGCTCCTACAATGAGCAGTTCTTC. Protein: CASSEFGGPSSYNEQFF.

The CDR3 protein is CASLVAAGGEQFF. In DNA form, the CDR3 reads TGTGCCAGCCTAGTGGCGGCAGGGGGTGAGCAGTTCTTC. This sequence joins TRBV6-5 and TRBJ2-1, with 7 nucleotides matching TRBD1. Germline lookup yields CDR1 MNHEY and CDR2 SVGAGI. The CDR3 is 13 residues long. Losses at the gene ends were 8 bases for V and 9 bases for J; bases not matched to a gene: 10.

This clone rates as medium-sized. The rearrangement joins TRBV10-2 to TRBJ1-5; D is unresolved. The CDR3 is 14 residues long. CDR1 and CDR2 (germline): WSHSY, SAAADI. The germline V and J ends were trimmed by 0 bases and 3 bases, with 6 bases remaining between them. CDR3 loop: CASSESISNQPQHF. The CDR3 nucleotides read TGCGCCAGCAGTGAGTCGATTTCCAATCAGCCCCAGCATTTT.

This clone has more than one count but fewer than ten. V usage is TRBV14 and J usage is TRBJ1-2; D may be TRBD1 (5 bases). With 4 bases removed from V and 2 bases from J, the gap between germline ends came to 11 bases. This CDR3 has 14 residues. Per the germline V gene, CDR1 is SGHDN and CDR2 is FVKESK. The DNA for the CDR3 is TGTGCCAGCAGCCCCCACGGGGGAAACTATGGCTACACCTTC. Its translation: CASSPHGGNYGYTF.

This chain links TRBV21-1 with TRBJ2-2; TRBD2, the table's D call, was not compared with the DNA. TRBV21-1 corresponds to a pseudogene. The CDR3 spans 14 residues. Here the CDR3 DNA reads TGTGCCAGGGTACTAGCGGGGGACACCGGGGAGCTGTTTTTT. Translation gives CARVLAGDTGELFF.

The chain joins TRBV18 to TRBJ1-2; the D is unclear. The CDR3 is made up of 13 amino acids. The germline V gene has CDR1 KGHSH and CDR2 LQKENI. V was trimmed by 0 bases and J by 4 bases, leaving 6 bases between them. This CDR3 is CASSPPQTYGYTF. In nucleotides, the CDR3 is TGTGCCAGCTCACCACCCCAGACCTATGGCTACACCTTC.

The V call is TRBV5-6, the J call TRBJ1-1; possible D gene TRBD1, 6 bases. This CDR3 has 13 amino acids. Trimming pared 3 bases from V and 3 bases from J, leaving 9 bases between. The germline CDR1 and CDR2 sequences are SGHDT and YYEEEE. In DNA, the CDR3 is TGTGCCAGCAGCTACAGGGATCACACTGAAGCTTTCTTT. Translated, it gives CASSYRDHTEAFF.

Here the CDR3 DNA reads TGTGCCAGTAGTCCCCGACAGGGGAACTATGGCTACACCTTC. As protein: CASSPRQGNYGYTF. V gene TRBV19 combines with J gene TRBJ1-2, with 8 positions matching TRBD1. V was clipped by 5 bases and J by 2 bases; unmatched bases: 4. This CDR3 is 14 amino acids long. CDR1 is LNHDA, CDR2 SQIVND, per germline (reference sequence).

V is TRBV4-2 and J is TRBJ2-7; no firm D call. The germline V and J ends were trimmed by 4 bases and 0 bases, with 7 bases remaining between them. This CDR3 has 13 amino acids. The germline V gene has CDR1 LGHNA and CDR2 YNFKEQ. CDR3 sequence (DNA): TGTGCCAGCAGCCGGGTCTCCTCCTACGAGCAGTACTTC. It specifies CASSRVSSYEQYF.

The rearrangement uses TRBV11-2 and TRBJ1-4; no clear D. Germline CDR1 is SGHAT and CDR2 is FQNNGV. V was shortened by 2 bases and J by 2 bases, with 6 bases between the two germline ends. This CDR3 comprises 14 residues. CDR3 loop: CASSLLRTNEKLFF. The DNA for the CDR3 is TGTGCCAGCAGCTTATTACGGACTAATGAAAAACTGTTTTTT.

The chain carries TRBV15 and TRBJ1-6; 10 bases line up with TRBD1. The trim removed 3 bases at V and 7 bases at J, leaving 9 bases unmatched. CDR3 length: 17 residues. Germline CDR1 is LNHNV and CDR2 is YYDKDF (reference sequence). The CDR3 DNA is TGTGCCACCAGCAGCCGACAGGGGGCTTTTAGGAATTCACCCCTCCACTTT. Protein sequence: CATSSRQGAFRNSPLHF. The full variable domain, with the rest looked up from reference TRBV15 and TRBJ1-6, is DAMVIQNPRYQVTQFGKPVTLSCSQTLNHNVMYWYQQKSSQAPKLLFHYYDKDFNNEADTPDNFQSRRPNTSFCFLDIRSPGLGDTAMYLCATSSRQGAFRNSPLHFGNGTRLTVT.

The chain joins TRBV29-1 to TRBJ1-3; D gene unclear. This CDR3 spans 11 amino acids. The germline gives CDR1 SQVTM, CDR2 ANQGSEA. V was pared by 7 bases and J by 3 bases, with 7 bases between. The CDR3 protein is CSAPVGNTIYF. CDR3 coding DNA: TGCAGCGCCCCGGTTGGAAACACCATATATTTT.

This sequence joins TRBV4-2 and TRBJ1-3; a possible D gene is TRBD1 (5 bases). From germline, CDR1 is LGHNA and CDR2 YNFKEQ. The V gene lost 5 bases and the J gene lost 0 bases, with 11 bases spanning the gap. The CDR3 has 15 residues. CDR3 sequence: CASSVGVDSGNTIYF. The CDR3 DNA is TGTGCCAGCAGCGTAGGGGTTGACTCTGGAAACACCATATATTTT.

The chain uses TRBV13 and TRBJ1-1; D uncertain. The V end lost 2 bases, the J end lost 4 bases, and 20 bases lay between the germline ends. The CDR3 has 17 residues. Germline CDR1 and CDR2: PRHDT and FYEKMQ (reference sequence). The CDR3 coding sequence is TGTGCCAGCAGCTTAAGCCTAATGGGTAGGCGGTCCACTGAAGCTTTCTTT. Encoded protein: CASSLSLMGRRSTEAFF.

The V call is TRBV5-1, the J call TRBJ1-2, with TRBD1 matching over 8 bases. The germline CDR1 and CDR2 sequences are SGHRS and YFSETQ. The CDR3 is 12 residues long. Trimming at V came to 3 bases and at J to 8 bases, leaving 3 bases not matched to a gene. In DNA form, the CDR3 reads TGCGCCAGCAGCTGGGACAGGCGGGGCTACACCTTC. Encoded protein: CASSWDRRGYTF.

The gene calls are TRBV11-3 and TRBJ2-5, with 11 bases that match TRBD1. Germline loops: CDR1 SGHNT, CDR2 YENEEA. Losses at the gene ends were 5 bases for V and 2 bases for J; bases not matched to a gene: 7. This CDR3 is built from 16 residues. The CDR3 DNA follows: TGTGCCAGCAGCCAAGGGACAGGGGGAGGGCAAGAGACCCAGTACTTC. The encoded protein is CASSQGTGGGQETQYF.